This T cell receptor (beta chain) was recovered during a study of T cell repertoires in cytomegalovirus infection. Study details: Indicated by public TCR beta signatures were CMV infection and matching HLA type.

MiXCR was run by TCRdb on the reads, yielding one entry per CDR3 protein. The table shows around 530,000 distinct CDR3 sequences, with more than 15% occurring only once. Points on this clonotype: Its antigen remains unknown.

General study findings and limits: Clonotypes of TCR beta that were HLA-C-restricted and CMV-specific dominated the ex vivo response. CMV carriers having the relevant HLA were flagged by cumulative public TCR beta family frequency.

V was trimmed by 1 base and J by 2 bases, leaving 15 bases between them. CDR1 and CDR2 (germline): LGHNA, YNFKEQ. The CDR3 runs to 17 residues. The material sequenced was CD8+ T cells from PBMCs. This TCR derives from a human donor in good health (CMV status not recorded). Some clones in this sample may be carry-over from other donors' samples. The V gene is TRBV4-2, the J gene TRBJ2-1; a possible D gene is TRBD2 (6 bases). The CDR3 sequence is CASSQASLANPYNEQFF. DNA of the CDR3: TGTGCCAGCAGCCAAGCGTCTCTAGCGAACCCCTACAATGAGCAGTTCTTC.